This T cell receptor beta chain was identified during a study of radiation and T cells in renal cell carcinoma. Looking at the study overall: Nephrectomy followed 15 Gy stereotactic body radiation by 4 weeks. The study's findings and limits: In blood, top tumor clones expanded by 2 weeks, shrinking by 4.

For this clone: The antigen is not known.

TCRdb keeps only in-frame clones here, not all; method: immunoSEQ multiplex PCR. The sample contains about 120,000 clones, approximately 85% of which appear only once. Sample time point: blood 2 weeks post-SBRT. The treatment: 15 Gy SBRT to primary tumor, nephrectomy 4 weeks later. The germline gives CDR1 SGHTA, CDR2 FQGNSA. This CDR3 is 12 amino acids long. V lost 5 bases to trimming and J lost 3 bases, with 4 bases between them. This sequence joins TRBV7-2 and TRBJ2-2, with D hard to call. The receptor's source is a man aged 50 or older with renal cell carcinoma. Sequencing used blood, obtained from a patient whose treatment included radiotherapy and nephrectomy. The CDR3 DNA reads TGTGCCAGCAGCCGTTACACCGGGGAGCTGTTTTTT. The encoded protein is CASSRYTGELFF.